This T cell receptor (beta chain) was found in a study of T cell responses to AZD1222 COVID-19 vaccine. Data came from immunoSEQ multiplex PCR; TCRdb stores just in-frame clones and leaves some out. The sample lists 90,000 or so clones; 65% to 90% were seen once. A remark on this clone: Its specificity is not known.

Study-wide findings and caveats: Spike-spanning, vaccine-associated CD4 TCRs were dominant at 160-218 and 743-854. The donors showed a predominance of white British ancestry and of females, with possible underestimation of clonal diversity.

V lost 4 bases and J lost 0; bases outside the gene matches: 4. The germline gives CDR1 SQVTM, CDR2 ANQGSEA. The CDR3 has 14 residues. The source material was peripheral blood, sampled on day 0 of AZD1222 vaccination. The receptor comes from an adult in good health. The chain is built from TRBV29-1 and TRBJ1-1, with 8 nucleotides matching TRBD1. Here the CDR3 reads CSVVDREMNTEAFF. DNA for the CDR3: TGCAGCGTTGTGGACAGGGAGATGAACACTGAAGCTTTCTTT.